The 31 T cell receptor beta chains given below trace back to one sample, sequenced in a study of blood T cell repertoires in COVID-19. Libraries were prepared by immunoSEQ multiplex PCR; TCRdb keeps only in-frame clonotypes and omits some of them. This sample has 210,000 or so clones, with around 80% found just once. The sequenced material came from peripheral blood. The receptors here all came from a man aged 45 to 65 who had recovered from COVID-19.

This chain joins TRBV5-5 and TRBJ1-2; the D gene is possibly TRBD1 (5 bases). The V gene's germline CDR1 is SGHKS and CDR2 YYEKEE (reference sequence). The CDR3 loop spans 13 amino acids. V was clipped by 4 bases and J by 6 bases, with 13 bases between them. CDR3 DNA sequence: TGTGCCAGCAGCCGGACGGACACAGATGGCTACACCTTC. This encodes CASSRTDTDGYTF.

V gene TRBV2 combines with J gene TRBJ1-5; D possibly corresponds to TRBD1 (5 bases). The germline CDR1 and CDR2 sequences are SNHLY and FYNNEI. V shed 7 bases and J shed 2 bases, with 12 bases lying between them. This CDR3 has 14 residues. The chain's CDR3 is CASMGLGGNQPQHF. The CDR3 DNA sequence: TGTGCCAGCATGGGGCTTGGGGGCAATCAGCCCCAGCATTTT.

The V and J genes are TRBV7-2 and TRBJ2-3; weak D call: TRBD2 (6 bases). Trimming cost V 5 bases and J 5 bases, with 20 bases left between them. CDR3 length equals 16 residues. CDR1 and CDR2 from the germline V gene are SGHTA and FQGNSA. The CDR3: CASSTLGGNARDTQYF. CDR3 nucleotide sequence: TGTGCCAGCAGCACTCTGGGGGGTAACGCGAGAGATACGCAGTATTTT.

This sequence joins TRBV5-1 and TRBJ1-6; 9 positions agree with TRBD1. J gave up 7 bases and V 6 bases, and 2 bases lay outside the gene matches. Germline V gives CDR1 SGHRS, CDR2 YFSETQ. The CDR3 covers 13 residues. The CDR3 region has the DNA TGCGCCAGCACCGGGACAGGGAATTCACCCCTCCACTTT. It encodes CASTGTGNSPLHF.

The rearrangement links TRBV7-8 to TRBJ1-5; 7 bases are shared with TRBD1. CDR1 SGHVS and CDR2 FQNEAQ come from the germline V gene. Trimming took 1 base from V and 0 from J; bases not matched to a gene: 3. The CDR3 contains 16 residues. The CDR3 loop is CASSLEQGYSNQPQHF. Written as DNA, the CDR3 is TGTGCCAGCAGCTTAGAACAGGGGTATAGCAATCAGCCCCAGCATTTT.

The V call is TRBV5-1, the J call TRBJ1-1; possibly TRBD1 for D (6 bases). The CDR3 has 15 amino acids. V was clipped by 5 bases and J by 5 bases, with 19 bases between them. In germline, CDR1 is SGHRS, CDR2 YFSETQ. In DNA, the CDR3 is TGCGCCAGCAGGAGAGCATCAAACAGGGAAACTGAAGCTTTCTTT. This gives the protein CASRRASNRETEAFF. Using reference TRBV5-1 and TRBJ1-1 for the parts outside the CDR3, the full variable domain is KAGVTQTPRYLIKTRGQQVTLSCSPISGHRSVSWYQQTPGQGLQFLFEYFSETQRNKGNFPGRFSGRQFSNSRSEMNVSTLELGDSALYLCASRRASNRETEAFFGQGTRLTVV.

The table lists this clone with a few counts. The V and J genes are TRBV10-2 and TRBJ1-2, with 8 bases lining up with TRBD1. There are 13 residues in the CDR3. The V gene end was trimmed by 7 bases and the J gene end by 3 bases; junction bases not matched to a gene: 4. The germline V gene has CDR1 WSHSY and CDR2 SAAADI. The CDR3 is CASTPGQDYGYTF. The CDR3 DNA follows: TGCGCCAGCACTCCGGGACAGGACTATGGCTACACCTTC.

A few counts support this clone. The same CDR3 can be traced to other DNA sequences in this sample. CDR3 bases: TGCGCCAGCAGCTTGGGACAGGGGGTTACGACAGATACGCAGTATTTT. Translation: CASSLGQGVTTDTQYF. The genes are TRBV5-1 and TRBJ2-3; 9 bases agree with TRBD1. J lost 3 bases, V lost 0 bases, and 5 bases had no gene match. The CDR3 is made up of 16 amino acids. Germline-derived CDR1 and CDR2 are SGHRS and YFSETQ.

This clone was detected once. The genes are TRBV28 and TRBJ2-1, with TRBD1 matching over 9 bases. This CDR3 has 20 amino acids. Trimming cost V 5 bases and J 7 bases; bases outside gene matches: 24. Germline V gene lookup returns CDR1 MDHEN and CDR2 SYDVKM. The CDR3 nucleotides read TGTGCCAGCAGTGTTGACCGGGACAGGGAGTTGACAGAACGTTGGAATGAGCAGTTCTTC. This gives the protein CASSVDRDRELTERWNEQFF.

In this sample, this clone turned up a few times. This chain uses TRBV3-1 (or the pseudogene TRBV3-2) with TRBJ2-1, with 8 positions matching TRBD2. Germline trimming cut 5 bases from V and 5 bases from J; bases unmatched to any gene: 2. CDR3 length equals 13 residues. The germline CDR1 and CDR2 sequences are LGHDT and YNNKEL (reference sequence). The CDR3 region is CASSVAGNNEQFF. The CDR3 DNA reads TGTGCCAGCAGCGTAGCGGGAAACAATGAGCAGTTCTTC.

About this clone: At one of its ends the junction is not consistent with the germline gene, which may arise from a read error. The same CDR3 can be traced to other DNA sequences in this sample. V is TRBV7-2 and J is TRBJ2-7; TRBD2 aligns across 7 bases. The CDR3 spans 17 residues. Germline V gene lookup returns CDR1 SGHTA and CDR2 FQGNSA. CDR3 sequence: CASSLRSGREKAYEQYF. The CDR3 bases are TGTGCCAGCAGCTTAAGGTCAGGGCGGGAGAAGGCCTACGAGCAATACTTC.

The chain uses TRBV5-8 and TRBJ1-6; TRBD1 matches at 10 bases. V shed 7 bases, J shed 9 bases, and the junction held 13 bases outside the gene matches. The CDR3 sequence is 16 residues long. Germline CDR1 reads SGHTS; CDR2 reads YDEGEE. In DNA form, the CDR3 reads TGTGCCAGCCTTACCCTCACCGGGACAGGGGTTTCACCCCTCCACTTT. It is translated as CASLTLTGTGVSPLHF. The complete variable domain, with remaining parts taken from reference TRBV5-8 and TRBJ1-6, reads EAGVTQSPTHLIKTRGQQATLRCSPISGHTSVYWYQQALGLGLQFLLWYDEGEERNRGNFPPRFSGRQFPNYSSELNVNALELEDSALYLCASLTLTGTGVSPLHFGNGTRLTVT.

This sequence joins TRBV5-1 and TRBJ1-3; 7 bases are a match to TRBD1. V was clipped by 4 bases and J by 1 base; unmatched bases: 8. Looked up from germline, CDR1 is SGHRS and CDR2 is YFSETQ. The CDR3 extends over 16 amino acids. The CDR3 protein is CASSAELQGSGNTIYF. CDR3 in DNA: TGCGCCAGCAGCGCGGAATTACAGGGGTCTGGAAACACCATATATTTT.

This rearrangement joins TRBV5-1 to TRBJ2-1; 9 nucleotides agree with TRBD1. From germline, CDR1 is SGHRS and CDR2 YFSETQ. Trimming cost V 0 bases and J 9 bases; bases outside gene matches: 10. This CDR3 is 16 amino acids long. The CDR3 protein is CASSLDVTGGLAEQFF. The CDR3 region has the DNA TGCGCCAGCAGCTTGGACGTGACAGGGGGTTTAGCTGAGCAGTTCTTC.

The chain links TRBV27 to TRBJ2-2, with D possibly TRBD2 on 5 matching bases. The germline CDR1 and CDR2 sequences are MNHEY and SMNVEV (reference sequence). Trimming removed 3 bases from V and 6 bases from J, with 8 bases in between. There are 13 residues in the CDR3. The CDR3 sequence: CASSFSESGELFF. CDR3 DNA sequence: TGTGCCAGCAGTTTTAGCGAGTCCGGGGAGCTGTTTTTT.

The V call is TRBV28, the J call TRBJ2-7; 7 positions match TRBD2. The CDR3 covers 18 residues. Germline values: CDR1 MDHEN, CDR2 SYDVKM. The trim removed 3 bases at V and 0 bases at J, leaving 14 bases unmatched. The CDR3 bases are TGTGCCAGCAGTTTTATATACTCGGGAGGAGACGACTCCTACGAGCAGTACTTC. This gives the protein CASSFIYSGGDDSYEQYF. Complete variable domain (other parts from reference TRBV28 and TRBJ2-7): DVKVTQSSRYLVKRTGEKVFLECVQDMDHENMFWYRQDPGLGLRLIYFSYDVKMKEKGDIPEGYSVSREKKERFSLILESASTNQTSMYLCASSFIYSGGDDSYEQYFGPGTRLTVT.

This rearrangement joins TRBV7-3 to TRBJ1-6; D gene ambiguous. This CDR3 has 16 residues. From germline, CDR1 is SGHTA and CDR2 FQGTGA. The germline V and J ends were trimmed by 0 bases and 7 bases, with 13 bases remaining between them. CDR3 sequence: CASSLTNVGGNSPLHF. The CDR3 nucleotides read TGTGCCAGCAGCTTAACCAACGTAGGCGGGAATTCACCCCTCCACTTT.

This clone was counted a single time. The chain combines TRBV7-9 with TRBJ1-2; no reliable D call. Trimming left V 2 bases short and J 3 bases short, with 10 bases between. This CDR3 comprises 14 residues. Germline CDR1 SEHNR, CDR2 FQNEAQ (reference sequence). CDR3 sequence: CASSLLIGDYGYTF. Written as DNA, the CDR3 is TGTGCCAGCAGCTTACTAATAGGAGACTATGGCTACACCTTC.

This clone was seen just once. The chain uses TRBV2 and TRBJ1-1; D remains unclear. CDR3 size: 14 residues. Germline V gene lookup returns CDR1 SNHLY and CDR2 FYNNEI. V lost 5 bases, J lost 0 bases, and 10 bases lay in between. The CDR3 nucleotides are TGTGCCAGCAGTTCTCAGGCGTTGAACACTGAAGCTTTCTTT. This codes for CASSSQALNTEAFF. Full variable domain (remainder filled in from reference TRBV2 and TRBJ1-1): EPEVTQTPSHQVTQMGQEVILRCVPISNHLYFYWYRQILGQKVEFLVSFYNNEISEKSEIFDDQFSVERPDGSNFTLKIRSTKLEDSAMYFCASSSQALNTEAFFGQGTRLTVV.

The chain employs TRBV19 and TRBJ1-2; D call uncertain. Germline loops: CDR1 LNHDA, CDR2 SQIVND (reference sequence). Trimming stripped 5 bases from V and 0 bases from J, with 13 bases between. CDR3 length: 15 residues. CDR3 sequence: CASSSLTPTNYGYTF. CDR3 DNA: TGTGCCAGTAGTTCCCTGACACCTACTAACTATGGCTACACCTTC.

The genes are TRBV7-9 and TRBJ2-3; a weak D match, TRBD2 (5 bases). V was cut by 4 bases and J by 0 bases, with 14 bases left in between. Germline V gene lookup returns CDR1 SEHNR and CDR2 FQNEAQ (reference sequence). The CDR3 spans 16 residues. CDR3 in DNA: TGTGCCAGCAGCTCCGCACCGGGAACAAGCACAGATACGCAGTATTTT. Translating it yields CASSSAPGTSTDTQYF.

The genes are TRBV4-2 and TRBJ2-3; 8 bases line up with TRBD2. V lost 0 bases to trimming and J lost 6 bases; unmatched junction nucleotides: 8. Germline V gene data show CDR1 as LGHNA and CDR2 as YNFKEQ. The CDR3 spans 16 residues. CDR3 sequence reads: CASSQDAGGKGDTQYF. CDR3 coding DNA: TGTGCCAGCAGCCAAGACGCGGGAGGCAAAGGGGATACGCAGTATTTT.

The chain employs TRBV5-1 and TRBJ2-1, with TRBD2 identical over 8 bases. The germline V gene encodes CDR1 SGHRS and CDR2 YFSETQ. Trimming took 5 bases from V and 5 from J; bases not matched to a gene: 21. The CDR3 consists of 19 residues. CDR3 protein: CASRGAGGPGTRTDNEQFF. The DNA for the CDR3 is TGCGCCAGCAGAGGGGCTGGGGGGCCCGGGACTAGGACCGACAATGAGCAGTTCTTC.

The rearrangement links TRBV28 to TRBJ1-3; D unresolved. The CDR3 covers 15 residues. V lost 4 bases and J lost 0, with 10 bases in between. Germline CDR1 reads MDHEN; CDR2 reads SYDVKM. CDR3 sequence: CASSSIQFSGNTIYF. CDR3 nucleotide sequence: TGTGCCAGCAGTTCCATACAGTTCTCTGGAAACACCATATATTTT.

The chain carries TRBV2 and TRBJ1-2, with 8 bases identical to TRBD1. The V and J ends lost 3 bases and 4 bases, in that order; junction bases with no gene match: 7. Per the germline V gene, CDR1 is SNHLY and CDR2 is FYNNEI. The CDR3 contains 15 residues. CDR3 sequence reads: CASSDPWDRIYGYTF. The CDR3 DNA follows: TGTGCCAGCAGTGACCCCTGGGACAGGATCTATGGCTACACCTTC.

The chain couples TRBV6-2 or TRBV6-3 to TRBJ2-1; no clear D gene. This CDR3 region has 14 residues. Germline CDR1 reads MNHEY; CDR2 reads SVGEGT. Deletions cut 0 bases from V and 7 bases from J, with 10 bases between. The CDR3 spells CASSYSNRVNEQFF. The CDR3 bases are TGTGCCAGCAGTTACTCTAATCGGGTAAATGAGCAGTTCTTC.

The table lists this clone with many counts. The chain couples TRBV9 to TRBJ2-1; D is possibly TRBD2 (6 bases). This CDR3 spans 16 amino acids. From germline, CDR1 is SGDLS and CDR2 YYNGEE. V lost 3 bases and J 8 bases, leaving 21 bases between the germline ends. The DNA for the CDR3 is TGTGCCAGCAGCGATAGGGCGCGGGGTTCTTTCGATGAGCAGTTCTTC. Translated: CASSDRARGSFDEQFF.

This clone has only a few counts. The chain couples TRBV18 to TRBJ1-1; D might be TRBD1 (6 bases). CDR1 KGHSH and CDR2 LQKENI come from the germline V gene. The CDR3 loop spans 13 amino acids. Trimming cost V 10 bases and J 4 bases, with 16 bases left between them. Here the CDR3 reads CAINREITTEAFF. The DNA for the CDR3 is TGTGCCATCAACAGGGAGATAACCACTGAAGCTTTCTTT. Full variable domain (outside the CDR3, taken from reference TRBV18 and TRBJ1-1): NAGVMQNPRHLVRRRGQEARLRCSPMKGHSHVYWYRQLPEEGLKFMVYLQKENIIDESGMPKERFSAEFPKEGPSILRIQQVVRGDSAAYFCAINREITTEAFFGQGTRLTVV.

This chain joins TRBV10-3 and TRBJ2-5; TRBD1 matches at 12 bases. CDR3 length equals 15 residues. Per germline, CDR1 ENHRY and CDR2 SYGVKD. V gave up 6 bases and J gave up 5 bases; unmatched junction bases: 7. The CDR3 nucleotides read TGTGCCATCAGCGCCGGGACAGGGGGCCTCGAGACCCAGTACTTC. It codes for CAISAGTGGLETQYF.

The DNA of the CDR3 is TGTGCCAGCAGCTGGACTTTAGGCGGGGAGCTGTTTTTT. It specifies CASSWTLGGELFF. This sequence joins TRBV6-5 and TRBJ2-2, with D perhaps matching TRBD2 (5 bases). Deletions cut 6 bases from V and 7 bases from J, with 12 bases between. CDR3 length: 13 residues. Germline-derived CDR1 and CDR2 are MNHEY and SVGAGI.

This clone was counted only a few times. This chain connects TRBV7-3 to TRBJ2-2; D gene ambiguous. Germline-derived CDR1 and CDR2 are SGHTA and FQGTGA. V shed 6 bases and J shed 1 base, with 12 bases lying between them. CDR3 size: 15 residues. CDR3 protein: CASSTYLGNTGELFF. In DNA, the CDR3 is TGTGCCAGCAGTACTTACCTAGGGAACACCGGGGAGCTGTTTTTT.